Sequencing of this T cell receptor (beta chain) was carried out in a study of blood T cell repertoires in COVID-19. Clones were sequenced by immunoSEQ multiplex PCR, and TCRdb holds only the in-frame ones, with some missing. The sample consists of over 150,000 clones, roughly 87% of them appearing once. Two negative PCRs, clearance, or symptom resolution characterized the recovered Cohort 3 donors. The sequence derives from a woman in her fifties or sixties who had recovered from COVID-19. Sequencing was performed on PBMCs or T cells enriched from blood (not recorded which).

CDR3 loop: CASSQPGLAKVEQFF. For the CDR3, the DNA is TGTGCCAGCAGCCAGCCGGGACTAGCAAAGGTTGAGCAGTTCTTC. The V and J genes are TRBV3-1 (or the pseudogene TRBV3-2) and TRBJ2-1, with TRBD2 matching over 9 bases. CDR3 length: 15 amino acids. V lost 3 bases and J lost 9; bases outside the gene matches: 9. Germline V gene sequence: CDR1 LGHDT, CDR2 YNNKEL (reference sequence).